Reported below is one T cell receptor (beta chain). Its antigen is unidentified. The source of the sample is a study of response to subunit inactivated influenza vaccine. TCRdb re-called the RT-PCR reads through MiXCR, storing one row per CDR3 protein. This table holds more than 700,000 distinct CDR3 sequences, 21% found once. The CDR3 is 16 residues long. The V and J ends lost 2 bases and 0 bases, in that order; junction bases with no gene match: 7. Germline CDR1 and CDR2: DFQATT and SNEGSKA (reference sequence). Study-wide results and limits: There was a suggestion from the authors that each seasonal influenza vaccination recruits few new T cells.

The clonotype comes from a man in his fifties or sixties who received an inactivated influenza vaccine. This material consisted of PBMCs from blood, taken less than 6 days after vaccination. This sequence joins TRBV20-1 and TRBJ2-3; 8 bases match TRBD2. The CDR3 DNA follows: TGCAGTGCTAGAACTCCTTCTAGCGGGAGCACAGATACGCAGTATTTT. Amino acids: CSARTPSSGSTDTQYF.